This T cell receptor beta chain derives from a study of cytomegalovirus exposure and HLA in healthy donors. Notes on the study in general: Analysis performed later found under 20,000 TCR beta sequences associated with HLA alleles at 0.05 false discovery rate. According to reports, the classifier identified cytomegalovirus status with high specificity and sensitivity.

The PCR was carried out with 60 Vbeta primers and 13 Jbeta primers. Assay: immunoSEQ multiplex PCR; the TCRdb copy retains only in-frame clones and omits some. The table shows about 95,000 clones, with about 76% occurring only once. V was pared by 2 bases and J by 2 bases, with 7 bases of the junction left unmatched. In germline, CDR1 is SGHTS, CDR2 YDEGEE. The CDR3 is made up of 17 amino acids. Notes on this clone: The antigen is unknown.

The chain employs TRBV5-8 and TRBJ2-2; 9 bases match TRBD2. The TCR originated in a woman in her 70s in good health and CMV-seropositive. Sample: PBMCs. The CDR3 bases are TGTGCCAGCAGCTTAAGCGGGAGGCCTAGAAACACCGGGGAGCTGTTTTTT. Protein: CASSLSGRPRNTGELFF.